The sequence of this TCR beta chain was determined in a study of T cell repertoires in cytomegalovirus infection. At the level of the study: Public TCR beta signatures indicated both CMV infection and matching HLA type. Notes on the study in general: Dominating the ex vivo response were HLA-C-restricted CMV-specific TCR beta clonotypes. Adding up the frequency of public TCR beta families identified people who carried CMV plus the relevant HLA.

In the case of this clonotype: Its target is unknown.

The CDR3 length is 16 residues. Trimming cost V 1 base and J 1 base; bases outside gene matches: 6. From germline, CDR1 is SGHAT and CDR2 FQNNGV. TCRdb itself ran the reads through MiXCR, one entry per CDR3 protein. Of some 310,000 distinct CDR3 sequences in the sample, about 25% were seen once. The chain is built from TRBV11-2 and TRBJ2-7; TRBD2 agrees at 8 bases. The TCR originated in a human donor in good health (CMV status not recorded). Some clones in this sample may be carry-over from other donors' samples. The material was cultured PBMCs, obtained from culture after CMV antigen stimulation. CDR3 coding DNA: TGTGCCAGCAGCTTAGTAGCGGGGAGAGGTTCCTACGAGCAGTACTTC. The encoded protein is CASSLVAGRGSYEQYF.